This T cell receptor (beta chain) originates from a study of T cell repertoires in cytomegalovirus infection. Study summary: Evidence of both CMV infection and a matching HLA type came from public TCR beta signatures.

Only a few counts were recorded for this clonotype. The antigen remains unidentified. Germline V gene sequence: CDR1 MNHEY, CDR2 SMNVEV (reference sequence). This CDR3 comprises 14 residues. V lost 6 bases and J lost 6; bases outside the gene matches: 7. Each CDR3 protein is one row after TCRdb ran MiXCR on the reads. The sample has about 920,000 distinct CDR3 sequences; around 30% are singletons. The input for sequencing was cultured CD8+ T cells from PBMCs, taken from culture after CMV antigen stimulation. The clonotype comes from a human donor in good health (CMV status not recorded). Some clones in this sample may be carry-over from other donors' samples. This chain joins TRBV27 and TRBJ2-4; 8 nucleotides line up with TRBD2. The CDR3 nucleotides read TGTGCCAGCAGCTCCGGGGGGGAACCAAACATTCAGTACTTC. It is translated as CASSSGGEPNIQYF.